This entry concerns a single T cell receptor beta chain. This sample stems from a study of T cell changes during pregnancy in multiple sclerosis. The assay was immunoSEQ multiplex PCR, and TCRdb's table has in-frame clones only and misses some. The sample holds 95,000 to 150,000 clones, roughly 92% seen once. The CDR3 loop spans 15 amino acids. Germline CDR1 LNHDA, CDR2 SQIVND (reference sequence). The ends were cut back, 5 bases at V and 8 bases at J, with 19 bases in the middle. The specimen comprised peripheral blood, sampled before pregnancy. The clonotype comes from a female donor with multiple sclerosis, enrolled in a pregnancy study. The chain is built from TRBV19 and TRBJ1-5, with D possibly TRBD1 on 5 matching bases. CDR3 in DNA: TGTGCCAGTAGTGAGACAGACACCTTTCTGGAGCCCCAGCATTTT. Translated: CASSETDTFLEPQHF. The entire variable domain, with the rest obtained from reference TRBV19 and TRBJ1-5, is as follows: DGGITQSPKYLFRKEGQNVTLSCEQNLNHDAMYWYRQDPGQGLRLIYYSQIVNDFQKGDIAEGYSVSREKKESFPLTVTSAQKNPTAFYLCASSETDTFLEPQHFGDGTRLSIL.